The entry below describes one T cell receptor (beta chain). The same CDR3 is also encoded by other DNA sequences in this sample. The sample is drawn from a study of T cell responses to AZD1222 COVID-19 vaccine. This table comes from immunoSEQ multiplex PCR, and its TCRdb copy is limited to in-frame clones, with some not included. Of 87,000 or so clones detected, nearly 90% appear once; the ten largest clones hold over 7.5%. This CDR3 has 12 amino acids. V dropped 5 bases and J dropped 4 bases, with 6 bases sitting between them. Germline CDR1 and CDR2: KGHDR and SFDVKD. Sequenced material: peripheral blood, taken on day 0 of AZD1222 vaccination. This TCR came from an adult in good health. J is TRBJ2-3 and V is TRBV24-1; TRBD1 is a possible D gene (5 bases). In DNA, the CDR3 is TGTGCCACCAGTGGGGGCGCAGATACGCAGTATTTT. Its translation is CATSGGADTQYF.